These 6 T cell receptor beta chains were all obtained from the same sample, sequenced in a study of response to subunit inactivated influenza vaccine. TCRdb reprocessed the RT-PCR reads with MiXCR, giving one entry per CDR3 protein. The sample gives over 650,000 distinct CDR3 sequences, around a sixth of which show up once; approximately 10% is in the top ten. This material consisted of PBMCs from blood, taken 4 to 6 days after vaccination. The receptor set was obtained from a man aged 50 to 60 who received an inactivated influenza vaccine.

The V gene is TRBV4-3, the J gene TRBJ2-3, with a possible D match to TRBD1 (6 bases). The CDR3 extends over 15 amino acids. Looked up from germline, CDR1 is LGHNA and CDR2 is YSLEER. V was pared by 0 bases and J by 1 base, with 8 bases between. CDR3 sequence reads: CASSQDWTGTDTQYF. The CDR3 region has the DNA TGCGCCAGCAGCCAAGATTGGACAGGCACAGATACGCAGTATTTT.

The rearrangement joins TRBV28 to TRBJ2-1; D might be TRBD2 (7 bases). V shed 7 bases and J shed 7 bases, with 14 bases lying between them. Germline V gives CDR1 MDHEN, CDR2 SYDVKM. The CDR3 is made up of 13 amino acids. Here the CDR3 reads CASIEGGGNEQFF. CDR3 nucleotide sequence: TGTGCCAGCATCGAAGGGGGGGGGAATGAGCAGTTCTTC.

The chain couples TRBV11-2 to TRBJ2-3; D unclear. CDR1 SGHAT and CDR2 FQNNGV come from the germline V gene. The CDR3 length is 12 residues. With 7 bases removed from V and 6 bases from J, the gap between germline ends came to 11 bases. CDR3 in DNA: TGTGCCAGCACCGACTCGGTGGATACGCAGTATTTT. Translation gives CASTDSVDTQYF.

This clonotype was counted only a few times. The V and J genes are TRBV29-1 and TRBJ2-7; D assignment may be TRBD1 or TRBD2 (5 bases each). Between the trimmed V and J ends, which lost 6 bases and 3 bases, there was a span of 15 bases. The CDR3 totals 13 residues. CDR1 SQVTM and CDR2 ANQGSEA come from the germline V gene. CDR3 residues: CSVKLGTDYEQYF. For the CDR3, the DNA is TGCAGCGTCAAGCTGGGGACGGACTACGAGCAGTACTTC.

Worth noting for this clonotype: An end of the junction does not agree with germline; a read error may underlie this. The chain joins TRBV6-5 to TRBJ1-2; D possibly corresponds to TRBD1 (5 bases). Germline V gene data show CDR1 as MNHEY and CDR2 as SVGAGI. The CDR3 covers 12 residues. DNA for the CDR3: TGTGCCAGCAGGGGGGGAAGCGGTGGCCACACCTTC. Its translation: CASRGGSGGHTF.

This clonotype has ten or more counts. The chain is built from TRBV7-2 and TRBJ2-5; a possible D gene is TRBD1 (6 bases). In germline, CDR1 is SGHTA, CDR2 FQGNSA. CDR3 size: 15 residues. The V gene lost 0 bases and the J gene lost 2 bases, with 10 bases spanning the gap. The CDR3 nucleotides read TGTGCCAGCAGCTTAGCTCAGGGGCGGCAAGAGACCCAGTACTTC. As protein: CASSLAQGRQETQYF.